This T cell receptor beta chain was sequenced for a study of blood T cell repertoires in COVID-19. Clones were sequenced by immunoSEQ multiplex PCR, and TCRdb holds only the in-frame ones, with some missing. The data hold about 210,000 clones, with 75% to 90% observed a single time. Trimming took off 1 base at V and 4 bases at J, with 8 bases between the two ends. Germline V CDR1 and CDR2: LNHDA, SQIVND (reference sequence). The CDR3 extends over 14 amino acids. This receptor was taken from a woman in her 40s with acute or convalescent COVID-19. The chain recombines TRBV19 with TRBJ1-5; D gene uncertain. Sequencing used peripheral blood. The CDR3 sequence is CASSIGGRNQPQHF. The CDR3 DNA is TGTGCCAGTAGTATAGGAGGCAGAAATCAGCCCCAGCATTTT.